In its sample, the clone carrying this T cell receptor (beta chain) was seen many times. The V end was cut by 4 bases, the J end by 4 bases, with 22 bases between. Germline CDR1 reads SGHRS; CDR2 reads YFSETQ. The CDR3 runs to 17 residues. The data derive from a study of T cells in Graves' hyperthyroidism and ophthalmopathy. For the study at large: Peripheral blood was collected at initial diagnosis, before any treatment.

TCR beta CDR3 regions were amplified from RNA. During a first-round RT-PCR of the TCR CDR3, the HTBI primer set was used. TCRdb used MiXCR to reprocess the multiplex PCR reads, holding one entry per CDR3 protein. Of around 240,000 distinct CDR3 sequences listed, 16% are singletons. Each ophthalmopathy patient scored at least 3 on the Clinical Activity Score and at least 4 on NOSPECS grade, with duration under 3 months. The diagnoses drew upon clinical symptoms, serum thyroxine and TRAb, thyroid ultrasound and orbital computed tomography. The material sequenced was blood. The V and J genes are TRBV5-1 and TRBJ2-3; maybe TRBD1 (6 bases). This receptor was taken from a woman aged 18-29 years with Graves' ophthalmopathy. In nucleotides, the CDR3 is TGCGCCAGCAGCATAAGGCCCCAGGGGCGCTCTGCAGATACGCAGTATTTT. This sequence encodes CASSIRPQGRSADTQYF.